What follows is one T cell receptor beta chain and its context. Antigen: not known. The CDR3 length is 16 residues. The trim removed 3 bases at V and 9 bases at J, leaving 7 bases unmatched. Germline CDR1 reads SGHRS; CDR2 reads YFSETQ. This entry belongs to a study of graft-versus-host responses after intestinal transplantation. Here immunoSEQ multiplex PCR was the method, and the copy in TCRdb shows in-frame clones only, minus some. Of just over 95,000 clones listed, about 94% are singletons. The sequence was obtained from a human donor who received an intestinal transplant. The rearrangement links TRBV5-1 to TRBJ2-1; 15 bases are a match to TRBD2. The material sequenced was unstimulated CD4+ T cells sorted from spleen or lymph node cells, taken before intestinal transplant. CDR3 sequence: CASSSGTSGRWGEQFF. CDR3 nucleotide sequence: TGCGCCAGCAGCTCCGGGACTAGCGGGAGGTGGGGTGAGCAGTTCTTC.